This T cell receptor beta chain is drawn from a study of blood T cell repertoires in COVID-19 (TCRdb year 2020). Describing the broader study: The collaborator samples originated in the United States, Italy and Spain and spanned the acute and convalescent phases of COVID-19. A de-identified subject ID, COVID-19 status, age in years and sex were almost always included in the sample metadata. Samples were obtained from the ongoing ImmuneRACE study (first 160 participants) and from about 1,300 subjects provided by 6 global collaborators. Where HLA class I and class II types were available, the types were taken from metadata supplied by the sample provider, not from assay-based typing. A freely available public database, intended as a resource for researchers studying the immune response to SARS-CoV-2, is where the repertoires were released. The dataset comprised deeply sampled blood TCRbeta repertoires from subjects exposed to, actively infected with, or recovered from COVID-19. The material from the prospective study consisted of cDNA or gDNA derived from T cells, B-cell-depleted T cells, or PBMCs.

What the study reported, not specific to this receptor: How much clinical and demographic metadata was included differed by source and by participant, and the metadata was provided uncurated.

Collaborating institutions collected whole blood in K2EDTA tubes following their own protocols. Collaborator samples were shipped for TCRbeta analysis as frozen whole blood, isolated PBMCs, or DNA extracted from either sample type. CDR1 and CDR2 (MNHNS, SASEGT) derive from the germline V gene. The CDR3 runs 15 amino acids, cysteine and phenylalanine included. The kept DNA is CDR3 alone, 45 bases in frame from the first base. V is shortened by 2 bases, J by 0 bases, and the region joining them spans 10 bases. TCRbeta CDR3 regions were amplified from genomic DNA by means of the immunoSEQ Assay, a bias-controlled multiplex PCR. Regarding the original processing steps: Nucleated cell counts per sample were estimated from amplification of reference gene primers within the assay. Sequence reads were collapsed and filtered to measure the absolute abundance of every unique TCRbeta CDR3 rearrangement. For each sample, productive Simpson clonality was calculated by taking the square root of Simpson's diversity index across productive rearrangements. TCRdb provides this immuneACCESS table in a form limited to in-frame rearrangements. Some clones are lacking; in checked studies, under half of them reflect an unresolved V gene, and why the rest are absent is not known. The V and J calls and clone size were taken over from that table, and D and trimming were inferred from the DNA. The sample records about 61,000 clones, around 89% of which are singletons. The biggest ten clones account for 3.5% to 4% of the sample.

The sample holds one count of this clone. Its antigen is unknown. No per-base quality is available; no much larger clone lies one base away. The chain couples TRBV6-1 to TRBJ1-1; the best D guess is TRBD1, with 5 bases matching. The material sequenced was peripheral blood. This TCR came from a human donor in a cohort sampled during active COVID-19. The DNA sequence is given as TGTGCCAGCAGTGAATATGGGGCGCTGAACACTGAAGCTTTCTTT. It encodes CASSEYGALNTEAFF.